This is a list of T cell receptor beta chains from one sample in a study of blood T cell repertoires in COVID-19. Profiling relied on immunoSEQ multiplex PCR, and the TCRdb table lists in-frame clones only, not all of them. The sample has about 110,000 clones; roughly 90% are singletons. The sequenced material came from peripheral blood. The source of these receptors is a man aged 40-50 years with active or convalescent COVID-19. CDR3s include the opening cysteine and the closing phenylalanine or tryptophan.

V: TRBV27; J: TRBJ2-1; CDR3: CASSASGRGNNEQFF
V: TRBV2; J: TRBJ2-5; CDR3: CASKPFGGRAETQYF
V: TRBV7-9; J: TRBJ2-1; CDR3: CASSVLGTNYNEQFF
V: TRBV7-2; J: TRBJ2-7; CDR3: CASSLMASGIATYEQYF
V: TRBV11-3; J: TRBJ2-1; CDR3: CASSPSGQVSSYNEQFF
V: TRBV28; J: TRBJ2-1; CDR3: CASSLWTSGSNEQFF
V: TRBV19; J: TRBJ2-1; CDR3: CASSPWAGQPYNEQFF
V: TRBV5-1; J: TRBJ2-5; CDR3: CASSLTTGSETQYF
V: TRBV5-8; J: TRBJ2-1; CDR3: CAGGTSGSYNEQFF
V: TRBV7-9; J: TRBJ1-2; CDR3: CASSFSDYGYTF
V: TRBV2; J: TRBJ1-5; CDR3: CASSEDWEQVNQPQHF
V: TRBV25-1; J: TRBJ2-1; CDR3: CASRGSGLAAHSYNEQFF
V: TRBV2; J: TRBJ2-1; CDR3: CASSDGLARNEQFF
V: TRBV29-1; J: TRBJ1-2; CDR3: CSVQPAGVYGYTF
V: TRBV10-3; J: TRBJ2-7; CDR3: CAISDKGTGAHEQYF
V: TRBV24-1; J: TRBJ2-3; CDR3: CATSGSMTDTQYF
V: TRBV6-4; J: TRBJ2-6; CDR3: CASSPTTSGANVLTF
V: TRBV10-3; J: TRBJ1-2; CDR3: CAISESQGYTF
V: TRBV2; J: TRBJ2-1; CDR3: CASRSLGLPSQEQFF
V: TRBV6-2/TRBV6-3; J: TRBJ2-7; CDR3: CASRYRGTGGHEQYF
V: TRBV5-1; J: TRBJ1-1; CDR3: CASRLGQSHTEAFF
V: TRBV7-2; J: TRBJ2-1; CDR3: CASSLGAGVINNEQFF
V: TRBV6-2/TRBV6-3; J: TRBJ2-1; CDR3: CASSYGGGLAGEQFF
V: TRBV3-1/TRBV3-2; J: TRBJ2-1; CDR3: CASSQDVRQILNEQFF
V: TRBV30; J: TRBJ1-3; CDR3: CAWSYGNTIYF
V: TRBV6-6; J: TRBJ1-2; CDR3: CASSPSGYGYTF
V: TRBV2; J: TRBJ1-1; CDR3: CASWGEVGTEAFF
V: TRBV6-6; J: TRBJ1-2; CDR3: CASSSPGQPTNYGYTF
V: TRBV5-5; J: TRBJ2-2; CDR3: CASSLWLQDTGELFF
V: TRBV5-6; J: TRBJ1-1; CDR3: CASSFPGQGGANTEAFF
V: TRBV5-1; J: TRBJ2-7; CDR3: CASSPTLTSGAYYEQYF
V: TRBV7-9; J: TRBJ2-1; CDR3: CASSLVAGVGNEQFF
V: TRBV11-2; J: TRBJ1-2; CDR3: CASSSSTGLNYGYTF
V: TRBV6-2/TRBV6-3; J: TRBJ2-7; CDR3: CASSYRPWEWPYEQYF
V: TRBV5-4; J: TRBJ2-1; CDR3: CASSSDTSRDNEQFF
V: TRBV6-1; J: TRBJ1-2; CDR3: CASSEWEWGEYGYTF
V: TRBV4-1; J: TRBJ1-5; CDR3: CASSQDSQGGGQPQHF
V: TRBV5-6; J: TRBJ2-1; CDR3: CASSLLATSGYNEQFF
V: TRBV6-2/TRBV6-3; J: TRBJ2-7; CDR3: CASSLTRDSGYEQYF
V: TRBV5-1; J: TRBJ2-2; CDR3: CASSLRGLFTGELFF
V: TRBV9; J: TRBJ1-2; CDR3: CASSVEAGGYGYTF